This T cell receptor beta chain was profiled in a study of shared clonotypes between healthy human individuals. CD45RO-negative cells were positively selected for CCR7, leaving out terminally differentiated effector memory CD45RA+ cells. The data were produced by immunoSEQ multiplex PCR, yet TCRdb's version contains in-frame clones alone and is incomplete. The table records roughly 2,000,000 clones, approximately 92% of them present only once. Germline V gene data show CDR1 as SGDLS and CDR2 as YYNGEE. CDR3 length: 15 amino acids. Trimming removed 3 bases at V and 0 bases at J, with 10 bases between.

Sequencing input: naive CD8+ T cells from PBMCs. The clonotype comes from a man younger than 35 in good health. Some clones in this sample may be carry-over from other donors' samples. The V gene is TRBV9, the J gene TRBJ2-1; TRBD2 might be the D (6 bases). The CDR3 sequence is CASSAGGASYNEQFF. CDR3 nucleotides: TGTGCCAGCAGCGCAGGAGGGGCCTCCTACAATGAGCAGTTCTTC.